Many counts were recorded for the clone carrying this T cell receptor (beta chain). Building of the TCR beta libraries involved iRepertoire HTBI primers and Arm-PCR of CDR3 regions. TCRdb re-called the multiplex PCR reads through MiXCR, storing one row per CDR3 protein. The sample consists of 600,000 to 800,000 distinct CDR3 sequences, 30% of them appearing once. The ends were cut back, 3 bases at V and 7 bases at J, with 19 bases in the middle. The CDR3 has 15 amino acids. This entry belongs to a study of regulatory T cells in long-lasting Graves disease. Time point of the sample: persistent/refractory GD, antithyroid drugs over 5 years with positive TRAb. There was RNA extracted from PBMCs, and the TCR library was made from it.

The chain carries TRBV12-3 or TRBV12-4 and TRBJ2-7; possible D gene TRBD2, 6 bases. This material consisted of peripheral blood mononuclear cells (PBMCs), taken when the disease was refractory, from a patient treated with antithyroid drugs. This sequence originates from a female donor with Graves disease. CDR3 sequence: CASSLSSGGSGEQYF. In nucleotides, the CDR3 is TGTGCCAGCAGTTTGAGTAGCGGAGGGTCGGGGGAGCAGTACTTC.